This T cell receptor beta chain was sequenced during a study of long-term antiretroviral therapy in people with HIV. CDR3 length equals 13 residues. CDR1 is MNHEY, CDR2 SVGAGI, per germline. The V and J ends lost 7 bases and 3 bases respectively, with 13 bases between them. The run of the v3.0 immunoSEQ assay was at survey level. The assay was immunoSEQ multiplex PCR, and TCRdb's table has in-frame clones only and misses some. The table lists 25,000 to 35,000 clones, about 86% of them singletons. The sample was unsorted PBMCs, taken 0.8 years after starting antiretroviral therapy. The chain is built from TRBV6-5 and TRBJ2-7; D ambiguous. This clonotype originated in a woman aged 25 to 39 with HIV. The CDR3 loop reads CASTASSGYEQYF. DNA of the CDR3: TGTGCCAGCACCGCCTCCTCGGGCTACGAGCAGTACTTC.